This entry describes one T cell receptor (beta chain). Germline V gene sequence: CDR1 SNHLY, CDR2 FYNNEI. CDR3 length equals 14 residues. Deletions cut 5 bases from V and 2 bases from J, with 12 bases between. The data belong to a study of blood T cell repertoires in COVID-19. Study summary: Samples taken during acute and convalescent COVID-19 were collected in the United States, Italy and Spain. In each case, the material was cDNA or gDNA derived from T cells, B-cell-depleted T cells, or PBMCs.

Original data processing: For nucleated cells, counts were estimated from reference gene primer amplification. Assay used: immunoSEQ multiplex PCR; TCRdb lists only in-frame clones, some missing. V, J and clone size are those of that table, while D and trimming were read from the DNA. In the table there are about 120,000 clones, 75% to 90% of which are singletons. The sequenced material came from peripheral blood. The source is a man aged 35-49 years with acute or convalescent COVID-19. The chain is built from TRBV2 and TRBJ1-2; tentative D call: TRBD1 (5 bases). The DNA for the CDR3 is TGTGCCAGCAGTTCCGGGGGAGGCAACTATGGCTACACCTTC. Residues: CASSSGGGNYGYTF.